The entry that follows covers one T cell receptor (beta chain) sequence. This sample stems from a study of control samples from healthy donors and cancer patients. Between the trimmed V and J ends, which lost 7 bases and 5 bases, there was a span of 18 bases. This CDR3 spans 15 amino acids. Looked up from germline, CDR1 is SNHLY and CDR2 is FYNNEI. Assay used: immunoSEQ multiplex PCR; TCRdb lists only in-frame clones, some missing. The table records roughly 80,000 clones, 70% to 90% of them present only once. The TCR originated in a woman aged 50 to 60 in good health. The chain links TRBV2 to TRBJ1-3; tentative D call: TRBD1 (5 bases). Sequencing was carried out using blood. CDR3 bases: TGTGCCAGCATCCCCGAGGGGATAACACGAAACACCATATATTTT. Encoded protein: CASIPEGITRNTIYF.